One and the same sample provided the 27 T cell receptor beta chains below, sequenced in a study of blood T cell repertoires in COVID-19. Profiling relied on immunoSEQ multiplex PCR, and the TCRdb table lists in-frame clones only, not all of them. The table lists 180,000 or so clones, around 80% of them singletons, with 3.6% in the top ten. Sequenced: PBMCs or T cells enriched from blood (not recorded which). These receptors were obtained from a woman aged 45-60 years in a cohort exposed to, infected with or recovered from COVID-19 (not recorded which).

This chain connects TRBV5-1 to TRBJ1-4; TRBD1 aligns across 8 bases. The CDR3 has 16 residues. Germline CDR1 SGHRS, CDR2 YFSETQ. The ends lost 2 bases at V and 5 bases at J; junction bases unmatched: 8. In DNA, the CDR3 is TGCGCCAGCAGCTTAGGAAACGGACAGGGAAATGAAAAACTGTTTTTT. Its protein product is CASSLGNGQGNEKLFF. Full variable domain (outside the CDR3, taken from reference TRBV5-1 and TRBJ1-4): KAGVTQTPRYLIKTRGQQVTLSCSPISGHRSVSWYQQTPGQGLQFLFEYFSETQRNKGNFPGRFSGRQFSNSRSEMNVSTLELGDSALYLCASSLGNGQGNEKLFFGSGTQLSVL.

The table lists this clone with a few counts. V gene TRBV7-2 combines with J gene TRBJ1-4, with D possibly being TRBD1 (5 bases). The V end lost 1 base, the J end lost 0 bases, and 9 bases lay between the germline ends. The CDR3 consists of 16 residues. Germline-derived CDR1 and CDR2 are SGHTA and FQGNSA. For the CDR3, the DNA is TGTGCCAGCAGCTTAGGGCGGGGACCAACTAATGAAAAACTGTTTTTT. Its protein product is CASSLGRGPTNEKLFF.

V is TRBV11-1 and J is TRBJ1-5; TRBD1 is a possible D gene (6 bases). CDR1 SGHAT and CDR2 FQDESV come from the germline V gene (reference sequence). The CDR3 extends over 15 amino acids. V was clipped by 1 base and J by 3 bases, with 10 bases between them. The CDR3 DNA sequence: TGTGCCAGCAGCTTAGGCAGGGGAGACAATCAGCCCCAGCATTTT. It specifies CASSLGRGDNQPQHF.

The chain links TRBV6-5 to TRBJ2-1; 7 nucleotides line up with TRBD2. CDR3 length equals 15 residues. V trimming: 6 bases; J trimming: 4 bases; junction bases outside the gene matches: 9. CDR1 is MNHEY, CDR2 SVGAGI, per germline. The CDR3 loop reads CASSPPASGYNEQFF. The CDR3 nucleotides read TGTGCCAGCAGCCCCCCAGCTAGCGGTTACAATGAGCAGTTCTTC.

This clone was detected once. This chain joins TRBV28 and TRBJ2-7, with 10 positions matching TRBD1. Losses at the gene ends were 6 bases for V and 4 bases for J; bases not matched to a gene: 9. This CDR3 contains 15 residues. CDR1 is MDHEN, CDR2 SYDVKM, per germline. The CDR3 bases are TGTGCCAGCAGCCTCACCGGGACAGGGGTTTACGAGCAGTACTTC. Residues: CASSLTGTGVYEQYF.

The V and J genes are TRBV28 and TRBJ1-5; D perhaps matches TRBD1 (5 bases). V lost 2 bases, J lost 16 bases, and 12 bases lay in between. The germline CDR1 and CDR2 sequences are MDHEN and SYDVKM. This CDR3 contains 11 residues. The CDR3 reads CASSLRQGLHF. Here the CDR3 DNA reads TGTGCCAGCAGTTTACGGCAGGGATTACATTTT.

The CDR3 loop reads CASSEQGSRQPQHF. CDR3 nucleotides: TGTGCCAGCAGTGAACAGGGTTCTAGGCAGCCCCAGCATTTT. The gene calls are TRBV7-9 and TRBJ1-5; D possibly corresponds to TRBD1 (6 bases). This CDR3 is built from 14 residues. CDR1 and CDR2 from the germline V gene are SEHNR and FQNEAQ (reference sequence). Between the trimmed V and J ends, which lost 6 bases and 7 bases, there was a span of 16 bases.

This sequence joins TRBV7-9 and TRBJ2-7, with TRBD1 matching over 8 bases. The CDR3 loop spans 14 amino acids. CDR1 is SEHNR, CDR2 FQNEAQ, per germline (reference sequence). J was trimmed by 3 bases and V by 6 bases; bases with no gene match: 7. CDR3 residues: CASRSPGQVYEQYF. In DNA form, the CDR3 reads TGTGCCAGCAGGTCCCCGGGACAGGTCTACGAGCAGTACTTC.

This chain links TRBV5-8 with TRBJ1-6; D gene unclear. The V end was cut by 4 bases, the J end by 7 bases, with 12 bases between. Germline V gene sequence: CDR1 SGHTS, CDR2 YDEGEE. CDR3 length: 14 amino acids. CDR3 in amino acids: CASSRGWENSPLHF. In nucleotides, the CDR3 is TGTGCCAGCAGCCGAGGGTGGGAGAATTCACCCCTCCACTTT.

This clone appeared a few times. The chain recombines TRBV3-1 (or the pseudogene TRBV3-2) with TRBJ1-2, with 10 positions matching TRBD1. The V segment lost 1 base and the J segment 5 bases; nucleotides outside the gene matches: 4. CDR3 length: 15 amino acids. Germline V lookup: CDR1 LGHDT, CDR2 YNNKEL (reference sequence). CDR3 nucleotide sequence: TGTGCCAGCAGCCAAGCCTGGACAGGGGGGTATGGCTACACCTTC. Translated: CASSQAWTGGYGYTF.

Here the CDR3 reads CASSLDRVADTQYF. CDR3 coding DNA: TGTGCCAGCTCACTCGACAGGGTAGCAGATACGCAGTATTTT. This sequence joins TRBV18 and TRBJ2-3, with 7 nucleotides matching TRBD1. J was trimmed by 4 bases and V by 4 bases; bases with no gene match: 5. The CDR3 covers 14 residues. Germline-derived CDR1 and CDR2 are KGHSH and LQKENI. The full variable domain, completed using reference TRBV18 and TRBJ2-3, is NAGVMQNPRHLVRRRGQEARLRCSPMKGHSHVYWYRQLPEEGLKFMVYLQKENIIDESGMPKERFSAEFPKEGPSILRIQQVVRGDSAAYFCASSLDRVADTQYFGPGTRLTVL.

This rearrangement joins TRBV5-1 to TRBJ2-6; D not certain. CDR3 length: 12 residues. Germline V CDR1 and CDR2: SGHRS, YFSETQ. The V and J ends lost 8 bases and 2 bases respectively, with 5 bases between them. In DNA, the CDR3 is TGCGCCAGTGCGACTGGGGCCAACGTCCTGACTTTC. This sequence encodes CASATGANVLTF.

V and J are TRBV14 and TRBJ1-6; D not certain. Trimming cost V 4 bases and J 6 bases, with 7 bases left between them. The CDR3 is 13 residues long. Germline V gives CDR1 SGHDN, CDR2 FVKESK. The DNA for the CDR3 is TGTGCCAGCAGCCCGGTCCGTAATTCACCCCTCCACTTT. This sequence encodes CASSPVRNSPLHF.

V is TRBV19 and J is TRBJ2-6; D remains unclear. Trimming removed 0 bases from V and 11 bases from J, with 17 bases in between. This CDR3 comprises 16 residues. From germline, CDR1 is LNHDA and CDR2 SQIVND (reference sequence). The CDR3 sequence is CASSIDRALLGDVLTF. CDR3 in DNA: TGTGCCAGTAGTATAGATAGAGCCCTTCTGGGCGACGTCCTGACTTTC.

The chain has TRBV15 and TRBJ1-1, with D perhaps TRBD1 (6 bases). CDR1 and CDR2 from the germline V gene are LNHNV and YYDKDF (reference sequence). The germline V and J ends were trimmed by 0 bases and 4 bases, with 27 bases remaining between them. The CDR3 length is 20 residues. CDR3 protein: CATSRDDPITGPVHPTEAFF. The CDR3, as DNA: TGTGCCACCAGCAGAGATGACCCGATAACAGGGCCAGTCCATCCCACTGAAGCTTTCTTT. Variable domain in full (rest from reference TRBV15 and TRBJ1-1): DAMVIQNPRYQVTQFGKPVTLSCSQTLNHNVMYWYQQKSSQAPKLLFHYYDKDFNNEADTPDNFQSRRPNTSFCFLDIRSPGLGDTAMYLCATSRDDPITGPVHPTEAFFGQGTRLTVV.

The CDR3 nucleotides are TGTGCCAGCAGTGAGTCGAGAACCTATAATTCACCCCTCCACTTT. Translating gives CASSESRTYNSPLHF. The chain carries TRBV2 and TRBJ1-6; D not certain. The ends were cut back, 3 bases at V and 2 bases at J, with 8 bases in the middle. The CDR3 length is 15 residues. The germline V gene has CDR1 SNHLY and CDR2 FYNNEI.

The rearrangement uses TRBV28 and TRBJ1-1; 7 positions agree with TRBD1. CDR3 length: 13 residues. Germline V gene lookup returns CDR1 MDHEN and CDR2 SYDVKM. Germline trimming cut 10 bases from V and 3 bases from J; bases unmatched to any gene: 8. The CDR3 loop is CANRGQLDTEAFF. The DNA of the CDR3 is TGTGCCAACCGGGGACAGTTAGACACTGAAGCTTTCTTT.

The V gene is TRBV28, the J gene TRBJ2-7; 8 positions agree with TRBD1. The CDR3 sequence is 13 residues long. Per the germline V gene, CDR1 is MDHEN and CDR2 is SYDVKM. With 2 bases clipped from V and 12 bases from J, the junction kept 9 bases outside the gene matches. This chain's CDR3 is CASSLPQGAITYF. The CDR3 nucleotides read TGTGCCAGCAGTTTACCCCAGGGGGCAATAACGTACTTC.

The chain is built from TRBV7-6 and TRBJ2-1; 10 bases fit TRBD2. V lost 4 bases to trimming and J lost 2 bases; unmatched junction nucleotides: 8. Germline V gives CDR1 SGHVS, CDR2 FNYEAQ. This CDR3 region has 17 residues. The CDR3 protein is CASSSYSGRPTYNEQFF. CDR3 DNA sequence: TGTGCCAGCAGCTCCTATAGCGGGAGGCCGACCTACAATGAGCAGTTCTTC.

The chain carries TRBV6-5 and TRBJ2-7; the D gene is possibly TRBD1 (6 bases). CDR1 and CDR2 from the germline V gene are MNHEY and SVGAGI. V was cut by 4 bases and J by 4 bases, with 11 bases left in between. This CDR3 comprises 13 residues. CDR3 region: CASSSQGQYEQYF. The CDR3 region has the DNA TGTGCCAGCAGTTCCCAAGGACAGTACGAGCAGTACTTC.

The chain combines TRBV4-2 with TRBJ2-1, with 8 bases identical to TRBD2. Trimming cost V 2 bases and J 1 base; bases outside gene matches: 19. The CDR3 contains 21 residues. Germline-derived CDR1 and CDR2 are LGHNA and YNFKEQ. The CDR3 nucleotides read TGTGCCAGCAGCCAAAAGGGACCGGGACTAGTGGGGCCAGGGTCCTACAATGAGCAGTTCTTC. The encoded protein is CASSQKGPGLVGPGSYNEQFF.

CDR3 in DNA: TGTGCCAGCAGCCCCCGGGAGGGAGGGGTCAACCATGAGCAGTTCTTC. Translating gives CASSPREGGVNHEQFF. V usage is TRBV7-9 and J usage is TRBJ2-1, with TRBD2 identical over 8 bases. CDR3 size: 16 residues. Germline V lookup: CDR1 SEHNR, CDR2 FQNEAQ (reference sequence). Germline trimming cut 5 bases from V and 8 bases from J; bases unmatched to any gene: 14.

The V call is TRBV24-1, the J call TRBJ2-3; 12 positions match TRBD2. Germline CDR1 reads KGHDR; CDR2 reads SFDVKD. The CDR3 totals 14 residues. The ends lost 7 bases at V and 3 bases at J; junction bases unmatched: 1. The CDR3 sequence is CATSGLAGTDTQYF. The CDR3 nucleotides read TGTGCCACCAGCGGACTAGCGGGGACAGATACGCAGTATTTT.

In this sample, this clone turned up a few times. The gene calls are TRBV13 and TRBJ2-7, with TRBD2 identical over 9 bases. After removal of 3 bases from V and 2 bases from J, the junction contained 5 bases not matched to a gene. CDR1 PRHDT and CDR2 FYEKMQ come from the germline V gene (reference sequence). CDR3 length equals 15 residues. For the CDR3, the DNA is TGTGCCAGCAGCTTCGTCGGACTAGCGACCTACGAGCAGTACTTC. It encodes CASSFVGLATYEQYF.

This clone has more than one count but fewer than ten. The chain has TRBV25-1 and TRBJ1-4, with 9 bases matching TRBD1. After removal of 9 bases from V and 7 bases from J, the junction contained 6 bases not matched to a gene. This CDR3 has 13 residues. The germline V gene encodes CDR1 MGHDK and CDR2 SYGVNS. DNA for the CDR3: TGTGCCAGTACAACAGGGGGCGTTGAAAAACTGTTTTTT. This translates into CASTTGGVEKLFF. Variable domain in full (rest from reference TRBV25-1 and TRBJ1-4): EADIYQTPRYLVIGTGKKITLECSQTMGHDKMYWYQQDPGMELHLIHYSYGVNSTEKGDLSSESTVSRIRTEHFPLTLESARPSHTSQYLCASTTGGVEKLFFGSGTQLSVL.

The chain links TRBV18 to TRBJ1-4, with D unresolved. CDR3 length equals 14 residues. V was cut by 2 bases and J by 8 bases, with 12 bases left in between. The germline V gene has CDR1 KGHSH and CDR2 LQKENI. Here the CDR3 reads CASSPTQVNEKLFF. CDR3 DNA: TGTGCCAGCTCACCAACCCAGGTGAACGAAAAACTGTTTTTT.

This chain joins TRBV30 and TRBJ1-2, with D tentatively TRBD1 (6 bases). The CDR3 is made up of 15 amino acids. Trimming took off 3 bases at V and 4 bases at J, with 18 bases between the two ends. Germline loops: CDR1 GTSNPN, CDR2 SVGIG (reference sequence). The CDR3 is CAWSRGGGEGYGYTF. The CDR3 DNA is TGTGCCTGGAGCCGGGGTGGGGGCGAAGGCTATGGCTACACCTTC.